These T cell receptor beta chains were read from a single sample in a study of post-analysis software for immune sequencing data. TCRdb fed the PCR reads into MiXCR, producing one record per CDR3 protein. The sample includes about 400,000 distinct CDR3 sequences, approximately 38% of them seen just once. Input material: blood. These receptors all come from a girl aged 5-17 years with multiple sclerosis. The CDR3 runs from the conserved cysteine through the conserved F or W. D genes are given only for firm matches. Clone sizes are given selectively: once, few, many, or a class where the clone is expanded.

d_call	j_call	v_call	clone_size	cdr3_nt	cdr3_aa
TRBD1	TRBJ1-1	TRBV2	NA	TGTGCCAGCAGCGACAGGGTGGCGAACACTGAAGCTTTCTTT	CASSDRVANTEAFF
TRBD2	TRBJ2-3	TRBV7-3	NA	TGTGCCAGCAGCTCGGCGGGGGGCGATAATACGCAGTATTTT	CASSSAGGDNTQYF
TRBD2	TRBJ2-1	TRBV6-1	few	TGTGCCAGCCTCTATAGCGGGGGGGCCTCGCAGTTCTTC	CASLYSGGASQFF
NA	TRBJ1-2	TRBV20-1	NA	TGCAACCCTTCGGGAACCAACTATGGCTACACCTTC	CNPSGTNYGYTF
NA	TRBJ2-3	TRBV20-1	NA	TGCAGTGCTAGAGCCCCCGGGACTGCTATCTCCACAGATACGCAGTATTTT	CSARAPGTAISTDTQYF
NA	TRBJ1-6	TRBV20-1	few	TGCAGTGCTAGAGATCAATTTAGCCGGAATTCACCCCTCCACTTT	CSARDQFSRNSPLHF
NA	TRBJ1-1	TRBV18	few	TGTGCCAGCTCACCGCGGGAGGGTGGAGTTGGGAACACTGAAGCTTTCTTT	CASSPREGGVGNTEAFF
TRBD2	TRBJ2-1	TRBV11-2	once	TGTGCCAGCAGCTTAGCTTGGGCTAGCGGTGACAATGAGCAGTTCTTC	CASSLAWASGDNEQFF
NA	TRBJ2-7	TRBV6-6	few	TGTGCCAGCAGCCCTATGGGACATCCCTACGAGCAGTACTTC	CASSPMGHPYEQYF
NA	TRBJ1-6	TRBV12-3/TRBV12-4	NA	TGTGCCAGCAGTTTACAGGGTGCCTCACCCCTCCACTTT	CASSLQGASPLHF
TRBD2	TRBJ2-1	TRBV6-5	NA	TGTGCCAGCAGTTACTCGAGGGCTAGCGGGGGGAATGAGCAGTTCTTC	CASSYSRASGGNEQFF
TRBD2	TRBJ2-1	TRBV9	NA	TGTGCCAGCAGCGTAGCCGGGGGGGCCCACAATGAGCAGTTCTTC	CASSVAGGAHNEQFF
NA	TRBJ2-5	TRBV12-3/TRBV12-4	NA	TGTGCCAGCAGTTTAGAAGGGATACAAGAGACCCAGTACTTC	CASSLEGIQETQYF